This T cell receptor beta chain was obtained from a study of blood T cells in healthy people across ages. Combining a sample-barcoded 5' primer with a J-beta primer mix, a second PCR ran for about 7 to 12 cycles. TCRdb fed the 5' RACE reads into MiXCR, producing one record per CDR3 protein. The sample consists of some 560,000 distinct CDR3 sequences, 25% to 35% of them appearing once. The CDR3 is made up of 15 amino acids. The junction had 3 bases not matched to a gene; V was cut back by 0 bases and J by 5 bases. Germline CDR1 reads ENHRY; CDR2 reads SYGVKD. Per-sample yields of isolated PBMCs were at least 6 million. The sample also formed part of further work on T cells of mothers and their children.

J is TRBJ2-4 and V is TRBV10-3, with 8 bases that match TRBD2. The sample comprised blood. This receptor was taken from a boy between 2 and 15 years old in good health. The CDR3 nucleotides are TGTGCCATCAGTGAGTCAGCACTAGCGGAAAACATTCAGTACTTC. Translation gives CAISESALAENIQYF.